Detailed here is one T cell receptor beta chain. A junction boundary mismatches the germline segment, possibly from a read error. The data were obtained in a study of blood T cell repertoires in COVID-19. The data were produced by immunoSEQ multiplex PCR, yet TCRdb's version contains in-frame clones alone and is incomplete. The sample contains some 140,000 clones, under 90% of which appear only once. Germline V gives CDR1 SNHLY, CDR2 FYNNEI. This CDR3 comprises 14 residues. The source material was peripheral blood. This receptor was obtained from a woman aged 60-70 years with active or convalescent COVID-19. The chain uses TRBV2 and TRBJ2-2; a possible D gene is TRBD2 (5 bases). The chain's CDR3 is CASLLAPNTGEPFF. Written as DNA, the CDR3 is TGTGCCAGTCTTCTCGCTCCGAACACCGGGGAGCCGTTTTTT.